This T cell receptor beta chain derives from a study of vaccination effects on CD4 cells after COVID-19. This CDR3 is built from 13 residues. Germline V CDR1 and CDR2: MNHNY, SVGAGI (reference sequence). Trimming took 6 bases from V and 2 from J, leaving 11 bases between them. Study-level results: New vaccine-induced clones dominated post-vaccine spike-reactive clones in convalescents. Convalescent patients numbered few in the study; early post-infection timepoints were missing entirely.

Using immunoSEQ multiplex PCR, the repertoire was profiled, and TCRdb retains in-frame clones only, with some absent. The data show under 35,000 clones, about 69% seen once. CD4+ T cells specific for antigen were expanded with viral peptide pools by the ViraFEST assay before sequencing. Culturing for roughly 9 days preceded CD4+ T cell isolation. SARS-CoV-2 infected the person between March and December 2020, as confirmed by PCR. Culturing of 1.5 million to 2.5 million PBMC per well took place with around 9.6 IU/ml IL-2 and about 10 ug/ml peptides. Fresh IL-2-containing medium replaced half the medium on days 3 and 7. As to this clone: Its antigen is unidentified.

The receptor was derived from a human donor who had a prior SARS-CoV-2 infection. The J gene is TRBJ2-7, the V gene TRBV6-6, with TRBD1 as a possible D gene (5 bases). The source material was CD4+ T cells from PBMCs cultured with a peptide pool, sampled before COVID-19 vaccination. CDR3 residues: CASSHQGTYEQYF. For the CDR3, the DNA is TGTGCCAGCAGCCACCAGGGAACCTACGAGCAGTACTTC.